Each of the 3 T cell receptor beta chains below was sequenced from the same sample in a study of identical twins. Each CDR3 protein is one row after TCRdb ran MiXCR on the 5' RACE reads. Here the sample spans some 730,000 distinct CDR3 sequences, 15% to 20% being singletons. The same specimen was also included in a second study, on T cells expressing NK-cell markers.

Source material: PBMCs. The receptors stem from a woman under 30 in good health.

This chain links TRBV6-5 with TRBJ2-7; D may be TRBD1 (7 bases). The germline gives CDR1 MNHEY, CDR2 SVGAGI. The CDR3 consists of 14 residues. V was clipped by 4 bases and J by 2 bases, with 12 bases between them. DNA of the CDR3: TGTGCCAGCAGTTTCCTCAGGGGGGCCTACGAGCAGTACTTC. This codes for CASSFLRGAYEQYF.

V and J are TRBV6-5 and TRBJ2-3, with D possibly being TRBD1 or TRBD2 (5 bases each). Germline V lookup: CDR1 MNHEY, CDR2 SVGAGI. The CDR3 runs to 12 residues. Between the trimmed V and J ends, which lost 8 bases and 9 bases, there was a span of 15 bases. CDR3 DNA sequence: TGTGCCAGCGCCAACCGAGGGGTCACGCAGTATTTT. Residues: CASANRGVTQYF.

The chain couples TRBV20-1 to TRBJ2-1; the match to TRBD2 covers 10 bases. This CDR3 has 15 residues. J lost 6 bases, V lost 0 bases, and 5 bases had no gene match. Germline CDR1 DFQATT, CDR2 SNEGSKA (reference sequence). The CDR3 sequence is CSARDQSGGANEQFF. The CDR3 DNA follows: TGCAGTGCTAGAGATCAGAGCGGGGGGGCCAATGAGCAGTTCTTC.